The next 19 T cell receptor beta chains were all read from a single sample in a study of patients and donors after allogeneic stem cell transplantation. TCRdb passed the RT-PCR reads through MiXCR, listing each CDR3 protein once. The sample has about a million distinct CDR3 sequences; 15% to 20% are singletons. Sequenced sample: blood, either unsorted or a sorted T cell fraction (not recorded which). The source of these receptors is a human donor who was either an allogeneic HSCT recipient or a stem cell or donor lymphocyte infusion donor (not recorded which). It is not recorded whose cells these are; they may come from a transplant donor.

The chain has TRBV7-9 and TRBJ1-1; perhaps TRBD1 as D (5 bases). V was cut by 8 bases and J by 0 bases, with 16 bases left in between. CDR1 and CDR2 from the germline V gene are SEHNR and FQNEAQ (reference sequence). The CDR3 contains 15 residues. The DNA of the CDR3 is TGTGCCAGCGTAGGCAGGGTGGAAATGAACACTGAAGCTTTCTTT. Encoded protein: CASVGRVEMNTEAFF.

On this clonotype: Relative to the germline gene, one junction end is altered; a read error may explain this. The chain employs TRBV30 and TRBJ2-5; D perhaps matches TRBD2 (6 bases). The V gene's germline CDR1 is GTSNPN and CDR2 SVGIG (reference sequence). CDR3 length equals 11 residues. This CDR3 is CAWSVGGGLDF. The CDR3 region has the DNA TGTGCCTGGAGTGTGGGAGGAGGACTCGACTTC.

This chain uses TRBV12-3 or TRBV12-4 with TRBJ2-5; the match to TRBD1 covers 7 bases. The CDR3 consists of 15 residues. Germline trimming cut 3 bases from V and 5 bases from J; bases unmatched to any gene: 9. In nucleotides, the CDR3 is TGTGCCAGCAGTTTCTCCAGGGGGAAGGAGGAGACCCAGTACTTC. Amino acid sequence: CASSFSRGKEETQYF.

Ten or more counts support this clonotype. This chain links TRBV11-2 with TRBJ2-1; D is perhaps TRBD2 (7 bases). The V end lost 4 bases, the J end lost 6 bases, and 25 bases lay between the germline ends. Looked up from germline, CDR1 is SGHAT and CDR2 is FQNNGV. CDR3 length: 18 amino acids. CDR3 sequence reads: CASSSQGTTGTRLNEQFF. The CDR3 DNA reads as TGTGCCAGCAGCTCTCAAGGGACTACCGGGACACGCCTCAATGAGCAGTTCTTC.

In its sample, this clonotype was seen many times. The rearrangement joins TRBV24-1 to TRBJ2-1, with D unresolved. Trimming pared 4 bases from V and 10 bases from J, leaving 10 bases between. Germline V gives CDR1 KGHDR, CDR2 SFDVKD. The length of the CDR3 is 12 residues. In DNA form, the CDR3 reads TGTGCCACCAGTGACGGACGGCCCGAGCAGTTCTTC. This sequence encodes CATSDGRPEQFF.

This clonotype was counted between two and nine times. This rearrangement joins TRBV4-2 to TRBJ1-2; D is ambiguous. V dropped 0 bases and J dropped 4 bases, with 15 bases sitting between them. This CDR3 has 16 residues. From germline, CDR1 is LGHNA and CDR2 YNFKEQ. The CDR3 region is CASSQEVVVTVYGYTF. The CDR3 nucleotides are TGTGCCAGCAGCCAAGAGGTTGTAGTAACCGTCTATGGCTACACCTTC.

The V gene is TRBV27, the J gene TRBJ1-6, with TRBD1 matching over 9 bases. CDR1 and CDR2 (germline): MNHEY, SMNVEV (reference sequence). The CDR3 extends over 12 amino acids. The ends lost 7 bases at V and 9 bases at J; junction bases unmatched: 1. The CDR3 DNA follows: TGTGCCAGCAAGACAGGGGGTTCACCCCTCCACTTT. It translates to CASKTGGSPLHF.

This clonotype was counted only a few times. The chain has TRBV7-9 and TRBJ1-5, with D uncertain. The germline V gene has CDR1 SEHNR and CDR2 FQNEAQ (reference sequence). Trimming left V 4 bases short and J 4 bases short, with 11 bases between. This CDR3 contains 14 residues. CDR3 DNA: TGTGCCAGCAGCTCCCATACCTCGAATCAGCCCCAGCATTTT. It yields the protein CASSSHTSNQPQHF.

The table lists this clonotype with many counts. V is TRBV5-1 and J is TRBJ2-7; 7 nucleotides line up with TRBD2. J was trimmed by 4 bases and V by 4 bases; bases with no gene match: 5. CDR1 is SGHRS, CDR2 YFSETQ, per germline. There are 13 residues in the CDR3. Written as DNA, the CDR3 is TGCGCCAGCAGCCCCGGGACTAATTACGAGCAGTACTTC. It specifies CASSPGTNYEQYF. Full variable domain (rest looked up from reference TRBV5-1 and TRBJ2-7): KAGVTQTPRYLIKTRGQQVTLSCSPISGHRSVSWYQQTPGQGLQFLFEYFSETQRNKGNFPGRFSGRQFSNSRSEMNVSTLELGDSALYLCASSPGTNYEQYFGPGTRLTVT.

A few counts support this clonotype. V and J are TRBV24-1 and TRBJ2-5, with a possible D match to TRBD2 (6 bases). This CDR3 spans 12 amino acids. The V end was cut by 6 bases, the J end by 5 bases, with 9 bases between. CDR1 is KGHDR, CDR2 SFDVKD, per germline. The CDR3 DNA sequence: TGTGCCACCAGTCCCGGGGGTGAGACCCAGTACTTC. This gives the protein CATSPGGETQYF.

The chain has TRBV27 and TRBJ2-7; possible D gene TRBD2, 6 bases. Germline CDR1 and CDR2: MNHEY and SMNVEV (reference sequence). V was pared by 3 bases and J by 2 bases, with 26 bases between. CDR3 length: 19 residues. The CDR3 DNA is TGTGCCAGCAGTTTGAGTGGACTTAAGCCGCGGGGCCCTCCCTACGAGCAGTACTTC. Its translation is CASSLSGLKPRGPPYEQYF.

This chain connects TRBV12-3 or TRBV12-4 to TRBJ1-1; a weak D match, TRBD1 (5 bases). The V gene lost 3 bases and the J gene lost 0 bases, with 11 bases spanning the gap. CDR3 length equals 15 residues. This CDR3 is CASSLGTLMNTEAFF. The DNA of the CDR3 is TGTGCCAGCAGTTTGGGGACGCTTATGAACACTGAAGCTTTCTTT.

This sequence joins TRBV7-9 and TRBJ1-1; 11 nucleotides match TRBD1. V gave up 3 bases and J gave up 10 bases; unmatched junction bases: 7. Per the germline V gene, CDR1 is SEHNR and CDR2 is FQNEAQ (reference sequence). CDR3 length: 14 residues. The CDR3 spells CASSFQDRGQRAFF. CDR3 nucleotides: TGTGCCAGCAGCTTCCAGGACAGGGGGCAGCGAGCTTTCTTT.

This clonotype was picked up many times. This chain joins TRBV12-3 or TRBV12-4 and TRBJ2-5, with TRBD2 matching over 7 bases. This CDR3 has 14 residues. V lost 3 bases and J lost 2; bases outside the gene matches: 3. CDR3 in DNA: TGTGCCAGCAGTTTTAGGCGGGGGCAAGAGACCCAGTACTTC. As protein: CASSFRRGQETQYF.

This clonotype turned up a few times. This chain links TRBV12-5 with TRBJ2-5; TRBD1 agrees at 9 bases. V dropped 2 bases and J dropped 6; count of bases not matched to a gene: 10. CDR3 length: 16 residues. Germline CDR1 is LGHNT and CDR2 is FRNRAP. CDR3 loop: CASGLTPGQGTQTQYF. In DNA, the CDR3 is TGTGCTAGTGGTTTGACCCCGGGACAGGGAACGCAGACCCAGTACTTC.

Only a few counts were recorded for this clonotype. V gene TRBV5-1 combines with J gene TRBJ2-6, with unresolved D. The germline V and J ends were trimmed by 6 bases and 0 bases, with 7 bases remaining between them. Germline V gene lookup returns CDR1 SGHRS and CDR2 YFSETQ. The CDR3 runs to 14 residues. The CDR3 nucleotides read TGCGCCAGCACCTCCACCTCTGGGGCCAACGTCCTGACTTTC. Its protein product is CASTSTSGANVLTF. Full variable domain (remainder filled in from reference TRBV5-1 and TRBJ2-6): KAGVTQTPRYLIKTRGQQVTLSCSPISGHRSVSWYQQTPGQGLQFLFEYFSETQRNKGNFPGRFSGRQFSNSRSEMNVSTLELGDSALYLCASTSTSGANVLTFGAGSRLTVL.

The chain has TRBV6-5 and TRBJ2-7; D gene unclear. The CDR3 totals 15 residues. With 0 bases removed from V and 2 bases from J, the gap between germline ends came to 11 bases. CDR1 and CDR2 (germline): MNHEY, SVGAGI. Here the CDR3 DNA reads TGTGCCAGCAGTTACTCTACTGCATTCGCCTACGAGCAGTACTTC. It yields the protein CASSYSTAFAYEQYF.

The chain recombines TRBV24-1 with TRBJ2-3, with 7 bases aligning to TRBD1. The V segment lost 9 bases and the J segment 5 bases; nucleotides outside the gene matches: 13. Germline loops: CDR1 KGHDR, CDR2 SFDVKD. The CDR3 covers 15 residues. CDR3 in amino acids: CATGQQGGVIDTQYF. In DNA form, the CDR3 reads TGTGCCACCGGCCAACAAGGGGGCGTGATAGATACGCAGTATTTT.

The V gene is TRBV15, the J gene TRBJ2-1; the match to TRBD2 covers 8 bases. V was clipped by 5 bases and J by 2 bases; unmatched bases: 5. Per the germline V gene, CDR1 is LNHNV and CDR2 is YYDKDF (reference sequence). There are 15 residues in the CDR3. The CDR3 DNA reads TGTGCCACCAGCCTCCGGCGGGAGGCCTACAATGAGCAGTTCTTC. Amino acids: CATSLRREAYNEQFF.